Each of the 28 T cell receptor beta chains below was sequenced from the same sample in a study of blood T cell repertoires in COVID-19. Data came from immunoSEQ multiplex PCR; TCRdb stores just in-frame clones and leaves some out. Altogether 150,000 to 200,000 clones are present, over 75% being singletons, with the ten largest covering about 0.8%. Source material: PBMCs or T cells enriched from blood (not recorded which). Receptors originate from a woman younger than 35 who had recovered from COVID-19.

V is TRBV21-1 and J is TRBJ2-5; the table's D call of TRBD1 was not tested on the DNA. TRBV21-1 is a listed pseudogene. The CDR3 spans 16 residues. The CDR3 here is CASSNLTGRPGETQYF. DNA for the CDR3: TGTGCCAGCAGCAACTTGACAGGGAGGCCCGGGGAGACCCAGTACTTC.

The chain recombines TRBV15 with TRBJ2-1; D is unresolved. Trimming left V 1 base short and J 5 bases short, with 15 bases between. The length of the CDR3 is 16 residues. Germline lookup yields CDR1 LNHNV and CDR2 YYDKDF (reference sequence). The chain's CDR3 is CATSRVPLDPNNEQFF. CDR3 DNA: TGTGCCACCAGCAGAGTTCCCCTAGATCCTAACAATGAGCAGTTCTTC.

This sequence joins TRBV2 and TRBJ2-7; no clear D. The V end lost 8 bases, the J end lost 4 bases, and 12 bases lay between the germline ends. The CDR3 runs to 12 residues. Per the germline V gene, CDR1 is SNHLY and CDR2 is FYNNEI. CDR3 residues: CASGLISYEQYF. The CDR3 region has the DNA TGTGCCAGCGGGCTGATAAGTTACGAGCAGTACTTC.

This chain connects TRBV5-6 to TRBJ1-5; the match to TRBD1 covers 7 bases. After removal of 4 bases from V and 0 bases from J, the junction contained 7 bases not matched to a gene. This CDR3 has 16 amino acids. Germline V gene sequence: CDR1 SGHDT, CDR2 YYEEEE. The CDR3 here is CASSRTGSYSNQPQHF. The CDR3 DNA sequence: TGTGCCAGCAGCCGGACAGGCAGTTATAGCAATCAGCCCCAGCATTTT.

The chain couples TRBV9 to TRBJ2-2; TRBD1 matches at 9 bases. CDR1 is SGDLS, CDR2 YYNGEE, per germline. The CDR3 runs to 16 residues. Losses at the gene ends were 0 bases for V and 5 bases for J; bases not matched to a gene: 5. The CDR3 sequence is CASSVGGQGRTGELFF. CDR3 nucleotides: TGTGCCAGCAGCGTAGGGGGACAGGGTAGGACCGGGGAGCTGTTTTTT.

The gene calls are TRBV28 and TRBJ1-6; 12 bases are shared with TRBD1. The CDR3 covers 15 residues. Germline V gives CDR1 MDHEN, CDR2 SYDVKM. V lost 7 bases and J lost 6; bases outside the gene matches: 4. Written as DNA, the CDR3 is TGTGCCAGCATCCGGGACAGGGGGCGTAATTCACCCCTCCACTTT. Translating it yields CASIRDRGRNSPLHF.

The chain employs TRBV6-2 or TRBV6-3 and TRBJ2-3, with 10 bases identical to TRBD2. The trim removed 1 base at V and 5 bases at J, leaving 12 bases unmatched. The CDR3 runs to 18 residues. Germline assignment: CDR1 MNHEY and CDR2 SVGEGT. The CDR3 region has the DNA TGTGCCAGCAGTTACTGGGAGCCTAGCGGGAGAGCGGAAGATACGCAGTATTTT. Protein sequence: CASSYWEPSGRAEDTQYF.

CDR3 protein: CASSQRLQYDEQFF. In DNA form, the CDR3 reads TGTGCCAGCAGCCAACGACTCCAATATGATGAGCAGTTCTTC. The chain couples TRBV4-2 to TRBJ2-1; D unresolved. Germline V gives CDR1 LGHNA, CDR2 YNFKEQ. This CDR3 has 14 amino acids. V shed 2 bases and J shed 8 bases, with 13 bases lying between them.

V is TRBV27 and J is TRBJ2-1; maybe TRBD1 (5 bases). V was trimmed by 10 bases and J by 5 bases, leaving 18 bases between them. CDR1 is MNHEY, CDR2 SMNVEV, per germline (reference sequence). CDR3 length: 14 residues. In nucleotides, the CDR3 is TGTGCCACCCTCAGGGTGGGCCGGGACAATGAGCAGTTCTTC. It encodes CATLRVGRDNEQFF.

This chain joins TRBV28 and TRBJ2-7; maybe TRBD2 (5 bases). Trimming took off 7 bases at V and 4 bases at J, with 23 bases between the two ends. CDR1 is MDHEN, CDR2 SYDVKM, per germline. This CDR3 is 16 amino acids long. CDR3 sequence (DNA): TGTGCCAGCACTAACACCGGGGTGGGTTTCAAGTACGAGCAGTACTTC. Translation gives CASTNTGVGFKYEQYF.

Concerning this clone: This specimen includes other DNA sequences encoding the same CDR3. This sequence joins TRBV18 and TRBJ2-3; D unclear. Trimming took off 5 bases at V and 0 bases at J, with 3 bases between the two ends. The length of the CDR3 is 12 residues. Germline-derived CDR1 and CDR2 are KGHSH and LQKENI. CDR3 nucleotides: TGTGCCAGCTCAAGCAGCACAGATACGCAGTATTTT. It translates to CASSSSTDTQYF.

In DNA, the CDR3 is TGCGCCAGCACCTCCCAGGGACAGGGTAGCGCTGAAGCTTTCTTT. Translating gives CASTSQGQGSAEAFF. The chain couples TRBV5-1 to TRBJ1-1; TRBD1 agrees at 9 bases. V was pared by 6 bases and J by 6 bases, with 12 bases of the junction left unmatched. Germline CDR1 reads SGHRS; CDR2 reads YFSETQ. The CDR3 sequence is 15 residues long. Full variable domain (remainder filled in from reference TRBV5-1 and TRBJ1-1): KAGVTQTPRYLIKTRGQQVTLSCSPISGHRSVSWYQQTPGQGLQFLFEYFSETQRNKGNFPGRFSGRQFSNSRSEMNVSTLELGDSALYLCASTSQGQGSAEAFFGQGTRLTVV.

This sequence joins TRBV2 and TRBJ2-2; D perhaps matches TRBD1 (6 bases). The germline CDR1 and CDR2 sequences are SNHLY and FYNNEI. This CDR3 has 16 amino acids. The germline V and J ends were trimmed by 6 bases and 5 bases, with 19 bases remaining between them. The CDR3 spells CASSREQGSRTGELFF. The CDR3 DNA reads as TGTGCCAGCAGCCGGGAACAGGGATCACGGACCGGGGAGCTGTTTTTT.

The chain employs TRBV6-5 and TRBJ1-2; D gene uncertain. The CDR3 length is 14 residues. The V gene lost 2 bases and the J gene lost 2 bases, with 9 bases spanning the gap. CDR1 and CDR2 (germline): MNHEY, SVGAGI. The CDR3 reads CASSYSRSNYGYTF. The CDR3 nucleotides read TGTGCCAGCAGTTACAGCCGCTCAAACTATGGCTACACCTTC.

CDR3 amino acids: CASGDRGDGELFF. CDR3 coding DNA: TGTGCCAGCGGGGACAGGGGTGACGGGGAGCTGTTTTTT. The V gene is TRBV7-9, the J gene TRBJ2-2; 10 nucleotides align to TRBD1. This CDR3 is built from 13 residues. The V gene's germline CDR1 is SEHNR and CDR2 FQNEAQ (reference sequence). V lost 8 bases to trimming and J lost 7 bases; unmatched junction nucleotides: 4.

V gene TRBV5-1 combines with J gene TRBJ2-7; 9 nucleotides line up with TRBD1. With V trimmed by 4 bases and J by 2 bases, 13 bases remained unmatched. This CDR3 region has 17 residues. Germline CDR1 reads SGHRS; CDR2 reads YFSETQ. In DNA form, the CDR3 reads TGCGCCAGCAGCCCCCCTCCGGGACAGGGATTAACCTACGAGCAGTACTTC. Protein: CASSPPPGQGLTYEQYF.

The chain combines TRBV14 with TRBJ2-2; possible D gene TRBD2, 6 bases. The CDR3 length is 17 residues. V was pared by 0 bases and J by 2 bases, with 13 bases between. Germline assignment: CDR1 SGHDN and CDR2 FVKESK. The CDR3 DNA reads TGTGCCAGCAGCCAAGAGGTCGGACTATACAACACCGGGGAGCTGTTTTTT. Protein product: CASSQEVGLYNTGELFF.

CDR3 DNA sequence: TGTGCCACCAGCAGTTTCGGTTTAACAGGGGCGAGGCAGCCCCAGCATTTT. Its translation: CATSSFGLTGARQPQHF. This chain connects TRBV15 to TRBJ1-5, with 7 bases aligning to TRBD1. After removal of 3 bases from V and 7 bases from J, the junction contained 15 bases not matched to a gene. CDR3 length: 17 amino acids. The germline V gene has CDR1 LNHNV and CDR2 YYDKDF (reference sequence).

V is TRBV18 and J is TRBJ1-4; D uncertain. CDR3 size: 13 residues. Germline CDR1 KGHSH, CDR2 LQKENI. Trimming left V 6 bases short and J 8 bases short, with 13 bases between. The CDR3 coding sequence is TGTGCCAGCTCGAGGGAGGCGCGGGAAAAACTGTTTTTT. Translation: CASSREAREKLFF.

CDR3 nucleotides: TGTGCCAGCTACGCTGTGGACAGAGATAGCTCACCCCTCCACTTT. This sequence encodes CASYAVDRDSSPLHF. The chain carries TRBV28 and TRBJ1-6; TRBD1 might be the D (6 bases). The CDR3 covers 15 residues. Per the germline V gene, CDR1 is MDHEN and CDR2 is SYDVKM. Trimming removed 8 bases from V and 10 bases from J, with 21 bases in between.

The chain recombines TRBV7-6 with TRBJ2-7; 8 nucleotides align to TRBD2. Unmatched junction bases numbered 5, after V lost 0 bases and J lost 4 bases. The CDR3 covers 15 residues. The germline gives CDR1 SGHVS, CDR2 FNYEAQ. This CDR3 is CASSLARTSLYEQYF. The DNA for the CDR3 is TGTGCCAGCAGCTTAGCACGGACTAGCTTGTACGAGCAGTACTTC.

V is TRBV4-2 and J is TRBJ2-1; 7 nucleotides line up with TRBD1. The CDR3 has 16 residues. CDR1 and CDR2 (germline): LGHNA, YNFKEQ. Losses at the gene ends were 0 bases for V and 10 bases for J; bases not matched to a gene: 12. CDR3 DNA sequence: TGTGCCAGCAGCCAAGATGACGCAGGGACAGTAGGCGAGCAGTTCTTC. This sequence encodes CASSQDDAGTVGEQFF.

The V gene is TRBV11-3, the J gene TRBJ2-1; 8 positions match TRBD1. V shed 5 bases, J shed 1 base, and the junction held 7 bases outside the gene matches. From germline, CDR1 is SGHNT and CDR2 YENEEA. This CDR3 spans 16 amino acids. This CDR3 reads CASSLQGVGSYNEQFF. The DNA of the CDR3 is TGTGCCAGCAGCCTACAGGGGGTTGGGTCCTACAATGAGCAGTTCTTC.

This clone has just a few counts. This rearrangement joins TRBV3-1 (or the pseudogene TRBV3-2) to TRBJ1-4, with a tentative D call TRBD1 (6 bases). The V gene lost 8 bases and the J gene lost 7 bases, with 14 bases spanning the gap. Germline CDR1 and CDR2: LGHDT and YNNKEL (reference sequence). The CDR3 is 13 residues long. CDR3 sequence: CASDGGQGEKLFF. The DNA of the CDR3 is TGTGCCAGCGACGGGGGGCAAGGTGAAAAACTGTTTTTT.

The chain is built from TRBV4-3 and TRBJ2-7; maybe TRBD2 (6 bases). Germline loops: CDR1 LGHNA, CDR2 YSLEER. The CDR3 totals 16 residues. V lost 1 base and J 5 bases, leaving 18 bases between the germline ends. This chain's CDR3 is CASSQGAGPRGHEQYF. The CDR3 bases are TGCGCCAGCAGCCAAGGGGCGGGACCCCGAGGCCACGAGCAGTACTTC.

The rearrangement uses TRBV19 and TRBJ1-4; 7 positions match TRBD1. Germline CDR1 is LNHDA and CDR2 is SQIVND (reference sequence). With 4 bases clipped from V and 8 bases from J, the junction kept 10 bases outside the gene matches. The CDR3 is 15 amino acids. CDR3 protein: CASSTLDRVSEKLFF. In DNA, the CDR3 is TGTGCCAGTAGTACCCTAGACAGGGTTTCGGAAAAACTGTTTTTT.

The V and J genes are TRBV24-1 and TRBJ2-3, with no clear D. In germline, CDR1 is KGHDR, CDR2 SFDVKD. V was pared by 5 bases and J by 4 bases, with 12 bases between. CDR3 length: 14 residues. The CDR3 here is CATSASPRADTQYF. In DNA, the CDR3 is TGTGCCACCAGTGCTAGTCCCCGGGCAGATACGCAGTATTTT.

The V gene is TRBV23-1, the J gene TRBJ2-2, with TRBD1 matching over 9 bases. TRBV23-1 is flagged as an ORF with uncertain function. The trim removed 9 bases at V and 7 bases at J, leaving 12 bases unmatched. The CDR3 covers 15 residues. The CDR3 DNA is TGCGCCAGTCCTCGTCGGGACAGGGACATCGGGGAGCTGTTTTTT. Protein product: CASPRRDRDIGELFF.